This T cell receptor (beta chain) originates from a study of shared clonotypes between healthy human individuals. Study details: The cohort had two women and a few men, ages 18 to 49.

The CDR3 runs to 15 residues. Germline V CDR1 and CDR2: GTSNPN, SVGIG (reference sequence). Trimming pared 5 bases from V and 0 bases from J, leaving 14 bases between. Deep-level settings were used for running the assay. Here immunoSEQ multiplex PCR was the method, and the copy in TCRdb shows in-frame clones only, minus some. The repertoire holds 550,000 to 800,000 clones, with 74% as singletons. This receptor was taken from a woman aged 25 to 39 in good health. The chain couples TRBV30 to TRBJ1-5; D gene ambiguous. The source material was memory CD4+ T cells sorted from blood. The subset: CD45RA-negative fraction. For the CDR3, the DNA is TGTGCCTGGGCTTTAGGTGGGGTTAGCAATCAGCCCCAGCATTTT. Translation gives CAWALGGVSNQPQHF.